This T cell receptor beta chain was found in a study of identical twins (TCRdb year 2016). With respect to the entire study: To test whether fetal clonotypes persist, the study used deep sequencing on TCR alpha and beta repertoires from monozygotic twins, unrelated adults of various ages, and cord blood. To rule out contamination, replicate twin experiments were performed at different times with different library preparation protocols. Findings and caveats that apply to the study as a whole: Out-of-frame TCR alpha sharing in monozygotic twins was systematically underestimated by recombination models, whereas sharing between unrelated individuals was in agreement with the recombination models. Because the same donors could not be followed over many years, conclusions were based on cross-sectional statistical analysis. Out-of-frame TCR alpha sequences shared between twins showed an excess of low generation-probability sequences compared with coincidental sharing between unrelated individuals. Abundant cord blood beta clonotypes had fewer insertions, young adult naive repertoires showed a similar but weaker trend, and memory repertoires showed no such trend. Excess twin sharing in beta out-of-frame sequences was weaker because fewer shared sequences lowered the signal-to-noise ratio. Invariant T cells such as MAIT and iNKT could partly confound zero-insertion analyses, though diverse VJ usage argued against this for most clonotypes.

This clonotype has a handful of counts. What this receptor recognizes is not known. Base qualities are not provided; no much larger clone lies one nucleotide away. The library came from 5' RACE. Sequencer: Illumina HiSeq 2000. A universal primer binding site was added through template switching, and the final cDNA carried a unique molecular identifier so that TCR cDNA molecules could be counted accurately. Specific primers in the conserved constant-segment region were used to synthesize first-strand cDNA for TCR alpha and beta chains. To control for contamination, every cDNA library was double barcoded, receiving both a SMART-Mk sample barcode and Illumina barcodes. Two successive PCR steps introduced TruSeq adapter sequences along with Illumina sample barcodes. The TCR alpha and beta cDNA libraries were sequenced on the Illumina HiSeq platform using custom primers. On the study's bioinformatics: MiGEC processed the raw reads to extract unique molecular identifiers, while MiXCR was used to determine the CDR3 positions. For each individual, recombination models were inferred using an EM algorithm with the repgenHMM and IGoR tools. Shared clonotypes were analyzed with the tcR package in R, and sharing was normalized by the product of cloneset sizes. To study raw recombination without the effects of thymic and clonal selection, out-of-frame nonproductive sequences were analyzed. TCRdb reworked the public reads: Q25 trimming with fastp, MiXCR clone assembly, productive beta chains retained. Each CDR3 protein gets just one entry, which takes the most common genes and DNA from the rows behind it. The V and J calls were determined by TCRdb, not by the authors. Within this sample are approximately 680,000 distinct CDR3 sequences, with around 7.4% of them counted one time only. The ten top clones hold 1.6% of the sample.

Every donor was a healthy Caucasian. The twin cohort consisted of three pairs of female monozygotic twins, all aged about 18 to 29 years. RNA for TCR libraries was isolated from peripheral blood mononuclear cells. CDR1 and CDR2 are read off the germline V gene (reference sequence) as DFQATT and SNEGSKA. Spanning cysteine to phenylalanine, the CDR3 consists of 14 amino acids. CDR3 DNA only is kept here, 42 bases in frame from base 1. V and J are trimmed by 8 bases and 5 bases, and the gene matches miss 12 bases of the junction. This sample also appeared in a second study, on yellow fever vaccine responses in identical twins. The second investigation adds: According to the authors, in identical twins the way T cells responded to vaccination appeared partly convergent and partly personalized. Focusing on identical twins, the study followed the T cell clones that responded to the vaccine, and did so with precision.

The TCR was taken from a woman aged 18 to 35 in good health. The rearrangement combines TRBV20-1 with TRBJ2-1, with 7 junctional bases fitting TRBD2. The sample comprised PBMCs. The nucleotides are TGCAGTAAAAGAAGGACTAGTGGGGACAATGAGCAGTTCTTC. Its translation reads: CSKRRTSGDNEQFF.